The 24 T cell receptor beta chains reported below all come from one sample, sequenced in a study of T cell responses to AZD1222 COVID-19 vaccine. The assay was immunoSEQ multiplex PCR, and TCRdb's table has in-frame clones only and misses some. The sample shows tens of thousands of clones, about 80% of them seen only once. This material consisted of peripheral blood, taken 28 days after the second AZD1222 dose. These receptors were collected from an adult who received the AZD1222 COVID-19 vaccine.

The chain carries TRBV11-2 and TRBJ2-2, with D possibly TRBD2 on 5 matching bases. There are 15 residues in the CDR3. The germline V and J ends were trimmed by 2 bases and 5 bases, with 12 bases remaining between them. CDR1 and CDR2 from the germline V gene are SGHAT and FQNNGV. The CDR3, as DNA: TGTGCCAGCAGCTTAAAATACCGGGGAACCGGGGAGCTGTTTTTT. This translates into CASSLKYRGTGELFF. Variable domain in full (rest from reference TRBV11-2 and TRBJ2-2): EAGVAQSPRYKIIEKRQSVAFWCNPISGHATLYWYQQILGQGPKLLIQFQNNGVVDDSQLPKDRFSAERLKGVDSTLKIQPAKLEDSAVYLCASSLKYRGTGELFFGEGSRLTVL.

In DNA form, the CDR3 reads TGTGCCAGCAGCTTATCGGGCGATCGAGGTGAGCAGTTCTTC. This encodes CASSLSGDRGEQFF. The chain uses TRBV7-8 and TRBJ2-1; D unclear. From germline, CDR1 is SGHVS and CDR2 FQNEAQ. V lost 2 bases and J lost 9, with 14 bases in between. This CDR3 is 14 amino acids long.

The chain links TRBV14 to TRBJ1-2, with D uncertain. The germline gives CDR1 SGHDN, CDR2 FVKESK. With 1 base removed from V and 9 bases from J, the gap between germline ends came to 15 bases. The CDR3 is 14 residues long. The CDR3 protein is CASSQGTATWRYTF. The CDR3 nucleotides are TGTGCCAGCAGCCAAGGGACGGCGACGTGGCGCTACACCTTC.

This chain connects TRBV3-1 (or the pseudogene TRBV3-2) to TRBJ2-7; no definite D call. CDR1 is LGHDT, CDR2 YNNKEL, per germline (reference sequence). The CDR3 contains 12 residues. Trimming pared 1 base from V and 1 base from J, leaving 2 bases between. The CDR3 region is CASSQGSYEQYF. The CDR3 DNA is TGTGCCAGCAGCCAAGGGTCCTACGAGCAGTACTTC.

The rearrangement uses TRBV7-9 and TRBJ2-7, with D unresolved. Germline V gene sequence: CDR1 SEHNR, CDR2 FQNEAQ (reference sequence). CDR3 length equals 12 residues. V shed 1 base and J shed 5 bases, with 6 bases lying between them. CDR3 bases: TGTGCCAGCAGCTTAGATTTGCACGAGCAGTACTTC. Translating gives CASSLDLHEQYF.

The chain joins TRBV10-3 to TRBJ2-5; 12 nucleotides agree with TRBD1. The V segment lost 0 bases and the J segment 5 bases; nucleotides outside the gene matches: 4. The CDR3 sequence is 16 residues long. The germline CDR1 and CDR2 sequences are ENHRY and SYGVKD. The CDR3 protein is CAISESGTGGWETQYF. For the CDR3, the DNA is TGTGCCATCAGTGAGTCCGGGACAGGGGGCTGGGAGACCCAGTACTTC.

This chain connects TRBV4-1 to TRBJ2-7; 10 nucleotides line up with TRBD2. V lost 2 bases to trimming and J lost 4 bases; unmatched junction nucleotides: 5. CDR1 MGHRA and CDR2 YSYEKL come from the germline V gene. The CDR3 is 15 residues long. CDR3 region: CASSQWSGGVYEQYF. The CDR3 DNA follows: TGCGCCAGCAGCCAATGGAGCGGGGGGGTTTACGAGCAGTACTTC.

The V call is TRBV6-5, the J call TRBJ1-2, with D maybe TRBD1 (5 bases). The CDR3 has 14 amino acids. Germline V CDR1 and CDR2: MNHEY, SVGAGI. V gave up 6 bases and J gave up 8 bases, with 19 bases separating them. For the CDR3, the DNA is TGTGCCAGCAGACCTCGACCCCTTGAGGGGGGCTACACCTTC. This translates into CASRPRPLEGGYTF.

CDR3 DNA sequence: TGTGCCAGCAGCTTAGAGGGAGGGATGAAGACCCAGTACTTC. Translating gives CASSLEGGMKTQYF. The genes are TRBV7-2 and TRBJ2-5, with 7 positions matching TRBD2. J gave up 6 bases and V 1 base, and 5 bases lay outside the gene matches. Germline assignment: CDR1 SGHTA and CDR2 FQGNSA. The CDR3 extends over 14 amino acids.

This sequence joins TRBV21-1 and TRBJ1-2; the table calls TRBD1, which could not be checked here. TRBV21-1 corresponds to a pseudogene. CDR3 length: 18 amino acids. CDR3 protein: CASSLLRDRVKGGYGYTF. For the CDR3, the DNA is TGTGCCAGCAGCCTATTGCGGGACAGGGTAAAAGGAGGCTATGGCTACACCTTC.

This clone showed up just once. The V and J genes are TRBV6-5 and TRBJ2-2, with D tentatively TRBD2 (5 bases). The germline CDR1 and CDR2 sequences are MNHEY and SVGAGI. V was cut by 2 bases and J by 7 bases, with 5 bases left in between. CDR3 length equals 12 residues. The CDR3 DNA sequence: TGTGCCAGCAGTTACGGAGGCGGGGAGCTGTTTTTT. Protein product: CASSYGGGELFF.

This chain connects TRBV7-8 to TRBJ1-1, with D uncertain. Germline V gene data show CDR1 as SGHVS and CDR2 as FQNEAQ. The CDR3 runs 13 residues. Trimming stripped 3 bases from V and 1 base from J, with 6 bases between. CDR3 bases: TGTGCCAGCAGCTTCTCGTCGAACACTGAAGCTTTCTTT. Encoded protein: CASSFSSNTEAFF.

The chain uses TRBV10-3 and TRBJ1-2, with TRBD1 matching over 12 bases. The J segment lost 6 bases and the V segment lost 5 bases, leaving 7 bases of the junction unmatched. Per germline, CDR1 ENHRY and CDR2 SYGVKD. There are 15 residues in the CDR3. The chain's CDR3 is CAISTGTGGRDGYTF. In nucleotides, the CDR3 is TGTGCCATCAGTACCGGGACAGGGGGCAGGGATGGCTACACCTTC.

The chain uses TRBV2 and TRBJ2-1; 7 nucleotides match TRBD1. Germline V gives CDR1 SNHLY, CDR2 FYNNEI. After removal of 6 bases from V and 7 bases from J, the junction contained 12 bases not matched to a gene. The CDR3 has 15 residues. The CDR3 loop is CASRENRDSMNEQFF. CDR3 bases: TGTGCCAGCAGGGAAAACCGGGACAGTATGAATGAGCAGTTCTTC.

The V gene is TRBV7-9, the J gene TRBJ1-6; D not resolved. This CDR3 has 15 residues. Trimming removed 9 bases at V and 7 bases at J, with 19 bases between. Germline CDR1 SEHNR, CDR2 FQNEAQ (reference sequence). The CDR3 loop is CASTRLGPANSPLHF. In DNA form, the CDR3 reads TGTGCCAGTACTCGGCTGGGCCCCGCCAATTCACCCCTCCACTTT.

The J gene is TRBJ2-7, the V gene TRBV7-9; the D gene is possibly TRBD1 (6 bases). There are 13 residues in the CDR3. CDR1 is SEHNR and CDR2 is FQNEAQ in the germline V gene (reference sequence). Trimming removed 3 bases at V and 4 bases at J, with 10 bases between. The DNA for the CDR3 is TGTGCCAGCAGCTTCTGGGGGCATTACGAGCAGTACTTC. It specifies CASSFWGHYEQYF.

This clone turned up a few times. DNA of the CDR3: TGTGCCAGCAGCCAAGATTCAAGGGGGACTGAAGCTTTCTTT. It yields the protein CASSQDSRGTEAFF. V is TRBV4-2 and J is TRBJ1-1; TRBD1 might be the D (6 bases). The CDR3 loop spans 14 amino acids. From germline, CDR1 is LGHNA and CDR2 YNFKEQ. Trimming pared 0 bases from V and 5 bases from J, leaving 10 bases between.

The rearrangement joins TRBV14 to TRBJ2-5, with a weak D call TRBD1 (6 bases). Germline CDR1 SGHDN, CDR2 FVKESK. V was trimmed by 0 bases and J by 7 bases, leaving 6 bases between them. This CDR3 contains 12 residues. The CDR3 DNA follows: TGTGCCAGCAGCCAAGACAGGGGGACCCAGTACTTC. Amino acids: CASSQDRGTQYF.

V gene TRBV11-2 combines with J gene TRBJ2-3; no reliable D call. The V gene's germline CDR1 is SGHAT and CDR2 FQNNGV. The CDR3 contains 15 residues. V shed 3 bases and J shed 0 bases, with 10 bases lying between them. The CDR3 here is CASSFDKFSTDTQYF. The DNA of the CDR3 is TGTGCCAGCAGCTTTGACAAGTTTAGCACAGATACGCAGTATTTT.

CDR3 sequence (DNA): TGTGCCAGCACCCCTTTTGTTCTGGCGTGGGAGACCCAGTACTTC. Protein product: CASTPFVLAWETQYF. This chain connects TRBV4-2 to TRBJ2-5; the D is unclear. V was clipped by 7 bases and J by 5 bases, with 20 bases between them. The germline CDR1 and CDR2 sequences are LGHNA and YNFKEQ. The CDR3 runs 15 residues.

This clone was recorded a few times. This chain joins TRBV18 and TRBJ1-2, with D perhaps TRBD1 (6 bases). From germline, CDR1 is KGHSH and CDR2 LQKENI. Trimming stripped 3 bases from V and 0 bases from J, with 14 bases between. The length of the CDR3 is 16 residues. CDR3 loop: CASSPKTGPSNYGYTF. The DNA of the CDR3 is TGTGCCAGCTCACCGAAAACAGGGCCTTCTAACTATGGCTACACCTTC.

In this sample, this clone turned up once. The chain joins TRBV3-1 (or the pseudogene TRBV3-2) to TRBJ1-1; no reliable D call. Trimming took off 1 base at V and 0 bases at J, with 6 bases between the two ends. This CDR3 has 14 residues. Germline lookup yields CDR1 LGHDT and CDR2 YNNKEL (reference sequence). As DNA, the CDR3 is TGTGCCAGCAGCCAAGTCCTCCTGAACACTGAAGCTTTCTTT. It codes for CASSQVLLNTEAFF.

The chain uses TRBV3-1 (or the pseudogene TRBV3-2) and TRBJ2-3, with 8 bases that match TRBD1. Germline V gene lookup returns CDR1 LGHDT and CDR2 YNNKEL (reference sequence). This CDR3 contains 14 residues. Losses at the gene ends were 4 bases for V and 4 bases for J; bases not matched to a gene: 4. The CDR3 sequence is CASSLGQGPDTQYF. The CDR3 DNA sequence: TGTGCCAGCAGCCTTGGACAGGGCCCAGATACGCAGTATTTT.

The rearrangement joins TRBV6-5 to TRBJ1-5; D gene uncertain. The length of the CDR3 is 11 residues. The V and J ends lost 6 bases and 5 bases respectively, with 5 bases between them. Germline values: CDR1 MNHEY, CDR2 SVGAGI. The CDR3 loop reads CASRSDQPQHF. In DNA form, the CDR3 reads TGTGCCAGCAGGTCGGATCAGCCCCAGCATTTT.